This T cell receptor beta chain appears in the sequencing data of a study of PD-1 blockade in classical Hodgkin lymphoma. Background on the study: Patients got intravenous nivolumab 3 mg/kg every 2 weeks. Points from the study as a whole: The study reported lower baseline TCR diversity in newly diagnosed patients than in healthy donors. Nivolumab starters within 1 year of ASCT were excluded.

The assay was immunoSEQ multiplex PCR, and TCRdb's table has in-frame clones only and misses some. The data show tens of thousands of clones, with approximately 94% seen just once and around 8% held by the top ten. Note on this clone: The antigen remains unidentified.

Germline CDR1 reads SEHNR; CDR2 reads FQNEAQ (reference sequence). V was cut by 3 bases and J by 3 bases, with 9 bases left in between. This CDR3 has 15 amino acids. The time point was: cycle 4 day 1 (C4D1), after more than five weeks of nivolumab. Each patient's relapse followed autologous stem cell transplantation, and brentuximab vedotin exposure varied. Best overall response was complete response, partial response or progressive disease in these relapsed/refractory classical Hodgkin lymphoma patients. V usage is TRBV7-9 and J usage is TRBJ1-6; no firm D call. This sequence originates from a human donor with classical Hodgkin lymphoma. Material: peripheral blood mononuclear cells (PBMCs), obtained before the fourth cycle of nivolumab. CDR3 region: CASSFWAGYNSPLHF. CDR3 nucleotides: TGTGCCAGCAGCTTCTGGGCAGGCTATAATTCACCCCTCCACTTT.